This T cell receptor (beta chain) emerged from a study of blood T cells in healthy people across ages. General study points: Diversity of TCR beta per million T cells declined in a roughly linear way with age.

As for this clonotype: Its antigen is unidentified.

Next came a second PCR, run for about 7 to 11 cycles, which used a sample-barcoded 5' primer along with a J-beta primer mix. Via MiXCR, TCRdb re-called the 5' RACE reads, giving one row per CDR3 protein. This table has around 940,000 distinct CDR3 sequences, just over 50% appearing once. In germline, CDR1 is GTSNPN, CDR2 SVGIG (reference sequence). Trimming removed 1 base from V and 3 bases from J, with 9 bases in between. CDR3 length: 13 amino acids. The TCR was taken from a woman aged 60-75 years in good health. V is TRBV30 and J is TRBJ1-2; possible D gene TRBD1, 6 bases. Sequencing was done on a sample of blood. The CDR3 is CAWSAAGDYGYTF. CDR3 DNA: TGTGCCTGGAGTGCCGCAGGGGACTATGGCTACACCTTC. The full variable domain, its missing parts supplied by reference TRBV30 and TRBJ1-2, is SQTIHQWPATLVQPVGSPLSLECTVEGTSNPNLYWYRQAAGRGLQLLFYSVGIGQISSEVPQNLSASRPQDRQFILSSKKLLLSDSGFYLCAWSAAGDYGYTFGSGTRLTVV.